A single sample is the source of the 22 T cell receptor beta chains below, sequenced in a study of cytomegalovirus exposure and HLA in healthy donors. Use of 60 Vbeta and 13 Jbeta primers characterized the PCR. Using immunoSEQ multiplex PCR, the repertoire was profiled, and TCRdb retains in-frame clones only, with some absent. The table shows 170,000 or so clones, with approximately 78% occurring only once. The sample taken for sequencing was PBMCs. All receptors come from a woman in her forties or fifties in good health and CMV-seropositive.

The V call is TRBV9, the J call TRBJ2-7, with 9 nucleotides matching TRBD2. This CDR3 has 15 residues. The trim removed 1 base at V and 2 bases at J, leaving 4 bases unmatched. The germline CDR1 and CDR2 sequences are SGDLS and YYNGEE. CDR3 DNA sequence: TGTGCCAGCAGCGTAAGAGCGGGGGGCACCTACGAGCAGTACTTC. Protein sequence: CASSVRAGGTYEQYF.

The chain employs TRBV30 and TRBJ2-7; 8 positions match TRBD1. Per the germline V gene, CDR1 is GTSNPN and CDR2 is SVGIG (reference sequence). The J segment lost 4 bases and the V segment lost 3 bases, leaving 8 bases of the junction unmatched. The CDR3 loop spans 14 amino acids. CDR3 protein: CAWSSGTGGYEQYF. Here the CDR3 DNA reads TGTGCCTGGAGCTCCGGGACAGGCGGATACGAGCAGTACTTC.

This chain uses TRBV19 with TRBJ1-1; no clear D gene. CDR3 length: 14 residues. The V gene lost 5 bases and the J gene lost 1 base, with 11 bases spanning the gap. Germline loops: CDR1 LNHDA, CDR2 SQIVND (reference sequence). The CDR3 loop reads CASSARGPNTEAFF. The CDR3 DNA reads TGTGCCAGTAGTGCCCGTGGCCCGAACACTGAAGCTTTCTTT.

The CDR3 is CASSRGQWITEAFF. The CDR3 DNA is TGTGCCAGCAGCCGGGGACAGTGGATCACTGAAGCTTTCTTT. The rearrangement joins TRBV5-5 to TRBJ1-1; 7 bases are a match to TRBD1. The CDR3 runs to 14 residues. CDR1 is SGHKS, CDR2 YYEKEE, per germline (reference sequence). J was trimmed by 4 bases and V by 4 bases; bases with no gene match: 7. Together with reference TRBV5-5 and TRBJ1-1, the CDR3 gives the full variable domain: DAGVTQSPTHLIKTRGQQVTLRCSPISGHKSVSWYQQVLGQGPQFIFQYYEKEERGRGNFPDRFSARQFPNYSSELNVNALLLGDSALYLCASSRGQWITEAFFGQGTRLTVV.

The chain uses TRBV7-9 and TRBJ1-2; D not resolved. The length of the CDR3 is 16 residues. The V gene's germline CDR1 is SEHNR and CDR2 FQNEAQ (reference sequence). The germline V and J ends were trimmed by 5 bases and 5 bases, with 21 bases remaining between them. CDR3: CASSLTLAHLGYGYTF. CDR3 nucleotide sequence: TGTGCCAGCAGCCTAACCTTGGCCCATCTCGGGTATGGCTACACCTTC.

This chain links TRBV5-1 with TRBJ2-7, with D tentatively TRBD2 (5 bases). The germline CDR1 and CDR2 sequences are SGHRS and YFSETQ. This CDR3 contains 13 residues. Trimming took off 4 bases at V and 3 bases at J, with 11 bases between the two ends. CDR3 nucleotides: TGCGCCAGCAGCCCTGGCGGGCGCTACGAGCAGTACTTC. This codes for CASSPGGRYEQYF.

The chain links TRBV7-9 to TRBJ2-5, with 13 bases that match TRBD2. Trimming cost V 5 bases and J 4 bases; bases outside gene matches: 4. The germline V gene encodes CDR1 SEHNR and CDR2 FQNEAQ (reference sequence). The CDR3 is 15 amino acids. In DNA, the CDR3 is TGTGCCAGCAGCGGGACTAGCGGGGTTGGAGAGACCCAGTACTTC. Translated: CASSGTSGVGETQYF.

The chain uses TRBV4-2 and TRBJ2-1; D may be TRBD2 (5 bases). Per the germline V gene, CDR1 is LGHNA and CDR2 is YNFKEQ. CDR3 size: 15 residues. Trimming pared 0 bases from V and 9 bases from J, leaving 15 bases between. CDR3 DNA sequence: TGTGCCAGCAGCCAAGAAACTCGGACTCCCCGTGAGCAGTTCTTC. Translated: CASSQETRTPREQFF.

This clone turned up a few times. This sample also contains other DNA sequences that code for the same CDR3. The chain carries TRBV2 and TRBJ2-5; D is perhaps TRBD2 (5 bases). Trimming stripped 8 bases from V and 4 bases from J, with 8 bases between. There are 11 residues in the CDR3. Per the germline V gene, CDR1 is SNHLY and CDR2 is FYNNEI. The DNA for the CDR3 is TGTGCCAGCGGGAGAGGAGAGACCCAGTACTTC. Residues: CASGRGETQYF.

The chain joins TRBV10-3 to TRBJ1-2, with TRBD1 matching 9 bases. J was trimmed by 2 bases and V by 1 base; bases with no gene match: 8. The CDR3 length is 17 residues. Germline V gene lookup returns CDR1 ENHRY and CDR2 SYGVKD. CDR3 amino acids: CAISELTGGSLNYGYTF. The CDR3 region has the DNA TGTGCCATCAGTGAGTTGACAGGGGGTTCCTTGAACTATGGCTACACCTTC.

The genes are TRBV5-6 and TRBJ1-1, with a tentative D call TRBD1 (5 bases). The CDR3 is made up of 16 amino acids. Germline values: CDR1 SGHDT, CDR2 YYEEEE. V was trimmed by 2 bases and J by 3 bases, leaving 17 bases between them. CDR3 bases: TGTGCCAGCAGCTTTTACGGGCGGGGGGATGACACTGAAGCTTTCTTT. This sequence encodes CASSFYGRGDDTEAFF.

The V call is TRBV5-6, the J call TRBJ1-6, with 7 positions matching TRBD1. The V gene end was trimmed by 1 base and the J gene end by 6 bases; junction bases not matched to a gene: 4. This CDR3 is 15 amino acids long. CDR1 is SGHDT, CDR2 YYEEEE, per germline. Here the CDR3 DNA reads TGTGCCAGCAGCTTGTTCGCAGGGGGTAATTCACCCCTCCACTTT. It is translated as CASSLFAGGNSPLHF.

The rearrangement uses TRBV5-1 and TRBJ2-2; 8 bases map to TRBD2. The V gene's germline CDR1 is SGHRS and CDR2 YFSETQ. The CDR3 sequence is 16 residues long. Trimming at V came to 3 bases and at J to 4 bases, leaving 8 bases not matched to a gene. In DNA, the CDR3 is TGCGCCAGCAGCTCCCTCGGGAGGGCGCCCACCGGGGAGCTGTTTTTT. It translates to CASSSLGRAPTGELFF.

This clone was counted only a few times. V usage is TRBV19 and J usage is TRBJ2-2, with 7 bases matching TRBD2. CDR1 is LNHDA, CDR2 SQIVND, per germline (reference sequence). Germline trimming cut 1 base from V and 6 bases from J; bases unmatched to any gene: 8. The CDR3 spans 16 residues. Here the CDR3 DNA reads TGTGCCAGTAGTATAGTAGAGCGGGGTGGGGCCGGGGAGCTGTTTTTT. As protein: CASSIVERGGAGELFF.

This clone came up a few times. The CDR3 here is CASSISGANVLTF. Written as DNA, the CDR3 is TGTGCCAGCAGCATCTCTGGGGCCAACGTCCTGACTTTC. The chain recombines TRBV6-6 with TRBJ2-6; D is unresolved. This CDR3 is 13 amino acids long. V lost 6 bases and J 0 bases, leaving 3 bases between the germline ends. In germline, CDR1 is MNHNY, CDR2 SVGAGI (reference sequence).

The rearrangement links TRBV11-3 to TRBJ1-3, with 8 bases aligning to TRBD1. V shed 5 bases and J 8 bases; nucleotides not matched to a gene: 8. Germline CDR1 reads SGHNT; CDR2 reads YENEEA. This CDR3 region has 14 residues. For the CDR3, the DNA is TGTGCCAGCAGCCGACAGGGGAAGGAAGACACCATATATTTT. It specifies CASSRQGKEDTIYF.

This clone was found a few times. The chain couples TRBV6-1 to TRBJ1-5; maybe TRBD1 (5 bases). The V end was cut by 1 base, the J end by 6 bases, with 10 bases between. CDR3 size: 14 residues. Germline values: CDR1 MNHNS, CDR2 SASEGT. CDR3 amino acids: CASSEGRERQPQHF. DNA for the CDR3: TGTGCCAGCAGTGAAGGCAGGGAACGTCAGCCCCAGCATTTT.

The chain employs TRBV6-6 and TRBJ2-7; a possible D gene is TRBD1 (5 bases). The CDR3 spans 14 residues. V was pared by 4 bases and J by 0 bases, with 10 bases between. Per germline, CDR1 MNHNY and CDR2 SVGAGI (reference sequence). The CDR3 DNA follows: TGTGCCAGCAGTTCCGCAGGGATCTCCTACGAGCAGTACTTC. It yields the protein CASSSAGISYEQYF.

The gene calls are TRBV5-1 and TRBJ2-2; perhaps TRBD2 as D (6 bases). Between the trimmed V and J ends, which lost 0 bases and 1 base, there was a span of 19 bases. Germline CDR1 SGHRS, CDR2 YFSETQ. The CDR3 has 19 amino acids. The CDR3 nucleotides are TGCGCCAGCAGCTTGGTTGGGCCTGGTAGCGGTGGGAACACCGGGGAGCTGTTTTTT. Translation: CASSLVGPGSGGNTGELFF. The variable domain in full, completed from reference TRBV5-1 and TRBJ2-2, reads KAGVTQTPRYLIKTRGQQVTLSCSPISGHRSVSWYQQTPGQGLQFLFEYFSETQRNKGNFPGRFSGRQFSNSRSEMNVSTLELGDSALYLCASSLVGPGSGGNTGELFFGEGSRLTVL.

This clone turned up a few times. The rearrangement joins TRBV30 to TRBJ1-2; the D is unclear. Germline CDR1 GTSNPN, CDR2 SVGIG (reference sequence). The V end lost 2 bases, the J end lost 8 bases, and 24 bases lay between the germline ends. CDR3 length equals 16 residues. CDR3 in amino acids: CAWSIGAGTGPLGYTF. The CDR3 DNA sequence: TGTGCCTGGAGTATAGGTGCAGGCACCGGCCCCTTGGGCTACACCTTC.

CDR3 DNA: TGTGCCAGCAGCCCCAAAGGCGGTTACTACAATGAGCAGTTCTTC. Translated: CASSPKGGYYNEQFF. The chain combines TRBV11-3 with TRBJ2-1; D gene ambiguous. The CDR3 is made up of 15 amino acids. Per the germline V gene, CDR1 is SGHNT and CDR2 is YENEEA. Trimming removed 5 bases at V and 3 bases at J, with 14 bases between.

The rearrangement joins TRBV19 to TRBJ2-3; perhaps TRBD1 as D (6 bases). The CDR3 is 14 residues long. V was shortened by 3 bases and J by 2 bases, with 9 bases between the two germline ends. The germline gives CDR1 LNHDA, CDR2 SQIVND (reference sequence). Here the CDR3 reads CASSIGQITDTQYF. The CDR3 DNA follows: TGTGCCAGTAGTATCGGACAGATCACAGATACGCAGTATTTT.